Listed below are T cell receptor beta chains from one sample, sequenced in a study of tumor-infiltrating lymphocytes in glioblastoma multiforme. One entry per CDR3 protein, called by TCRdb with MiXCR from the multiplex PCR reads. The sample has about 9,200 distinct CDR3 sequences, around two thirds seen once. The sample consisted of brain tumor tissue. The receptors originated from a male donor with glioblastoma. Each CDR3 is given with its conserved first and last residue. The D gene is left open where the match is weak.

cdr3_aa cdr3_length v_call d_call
CASSQGHSGSEQYF 14 TRBV3-1 TRBD2
CSVEDARGHTDTQYF 15 TRBV29-1 TRBD1
CSVAGEEYGYTF 12 TRBV29-1 NA
CASLKALAGDTQYF 14 TRBV12-3/TRBV12-4 TRBD2
CSVARDRVSPPHF 13 TRBV29-1 TRBD1
CASGRRGGADTQYF 14 TRBV6-1 NA
CANGQRGGDTEAFF 14 TRBV11-2 NA
CVSSQKGGQAKQPQRF 16 TRBV6-1 NA
CASSQWGEYQYF 12 TRBV11-2 NA
CASTLSFGQGLALNTGELFF 20 TRBV11-2 NA
CASLAGADYNSPLHF 15 TRBV10-3 NA
CSASVSGSGDTQYF 14 TRBV20-1 TRBD2
CASTQGGYGEQYF 13 TRBV12-3/TRBV12-4 NA
CASSGDRGVTEAFF 14 TRBV6-5 TRBD1
CACSFSSFALYEQYF 15 TRBV11-2 NA
CASTRGEFAGVAFF 14 TRBV6-1 TRBD1
CANSLVGGLLFNEQFF 16 TRBV11-2 NA
CASSLAIRGPSRNEHLF 17 TRBV11-2 TRBD1
CASRTKRGEQFF 12 TRBV6-5 TRBD2
CAIRGSTGSYNEQFF 15 TRBV10-3 NA
CTSSLGGRMEKLFF 14 TRBV5-4 NA
CATSEHRGQFF 11 TRBV24-1 TRBD1
CASKNALVPDNQPQHF 16 TRBV6-1 NA
CATSETGQGYEQYF 14 TRBV10-3 TRBD1
CDSSLAVRGPSRTERFF 17 TRBV11-2 TRBD1
CASSLVVAGHQETQYF 16 TRBV5-6 TRBD2
CASGSGQVYGYTF 13 TRBV28 TRBD1
CASSRDGLYYEQYF 14 TRBV12-3/TRBV12-4 NA
CANNPGAASGANVLAF 16 TRBV6-2/TRBV6-3 NA
CSANSPGTVEAFF 13 TRBV20-1 TRBD1
CASTGQGANEQYF 13 TRBV6-2/TRBV6-3 TRBD1
CASSFRPNSPLDF 13 TRBV12-3/TRBV12-4 NA
CASRDRGGRAFF 12 TRBV11-2 NA
CASAWDLSTGELFF 14 TRBV6-5 NA
CAISDATRGFGYTF 14 TRBV10-3 NA
CASSPSGTLDEKLFF 15 TRBV28 NA
CASSYLQGFSGNTIYF 16 TRBV6-6 NA
CATSDGADTQYF 12 TRBV24-1 NA
CASSFLGTDAIF 12 TRBV5-1 NA
CAGSVLRSEQYF 12 TRBV30 NA
CASSYSTGSRTQYF 14 TRBV6-2/TRBV6-3 TRBD1